The 9 T cell receptor beta chains below come from one sample, sequenced in a study of PD-1 blockade in classical Hodgkin lymphoma. Assay used: immunoSEQ multiplex PCR; TCRdb lists only in-frame clones, some missing. This sample yields fewer than 15,000 clones, of which around 85% are seen a single time; 25% belongs to the top ten. Every patient was affected by relapse after autologous stem cell transplantation, while exposure to brentuximab vedotin was not uniform. The material was peripheral blood mononuclear cells (PBMCs), obtained at baseline. All receptors derive from a human donor with classical Hodgkin lymphoma.

By frequency in the sample, this clone is large (0.1 to 1%). The sample contains more than one DNA sequence encoding this CDR3. The chain links TRBV25-1 to TRBJ2-1; D possibly corresponds to TRBD1 (5 bases). CDR1 and CDR2 (germline): MGHDK, SYGVNS. Between the trimmed V and J ends, which lost 7 bases and 9 bases, there was a span of 13 bases. The CDR3 has 12 amino acids. In DNA form, the CDR3 reads TGTGCCAGCATCCCACCTAGGGGTGAGCAGTTCTTC. Amino acid sequence: CASIPPRGEQFF.

This sequence joins TRBV28 and TRBJ1-2; D unclear. Germline V lookup: CDR1 MDHEN, CDR2 SYDVKM. This CDR3 contains 13 residues. V lost 5 bases and J 8 bases, leaving 15 bases between the germline ends. CDR3 loop: CASSTTRVRGYTF. In DNA form, the CDR3 reads TGTGCCAGCAGTACCACGAGGGTTAGGGGCTACACCTTC.

The CDR3 DNA is TGTGCCAGCAGCCGCGACAGGGGTGTCGGCTACACCTTC. Its protein product is CASSRDRGVGYTF. J is TRBJ1-2 and V is TRBV13; TRBD1 matches 8 bases. V shed 5 bases and J 8 bases; nucleotides not matched to a gene: 7. Looked up from germline, CDR1 is PRHDT and CDR2 is FYEKMQ (reference sequence). The CDR3 sequence is 13 residues long.

V is TRBV7-9 and J is TRBJ1-2; D uncertain. The germline V gene encodes CDR1 SEHNR and CDR2 FQNEAQ (reference sequence). This CDR3 has 13 residues. V shed 4 bases and J shed 0 bases, with 6 bases lying between them. The CDR3 reads CASSSSANYGYTF. Here the CDR3 DNA reads TGTGCCAGCAGCTCCTCAGCTAACTATGGCTACACCTTC.

V is TRBV6-5 and J is TRBJ2-7, with D hard to call. The CDR3 consists of 14 residues. V lost 5 bases, J lost 4 bases, and 15 bases lay in between. In germline, CDR1 is MNHEY, CDR2 SVGAGI. The CDR3 DNA reads as TGTGCCAGCAGTGCTTCCGGGCGCGAATACGAGCAGTACTTC. It encodes CASSASGREYEQYF.

The J gene is TRBJ2-3, the V gene TRBV10-3; 13 bases align to TRBD2. The V gene's germline CDR1 is ENHRY and CDR2 SYGVKD. The CDR3 consists of 15 residues. J gave up 5 bases and V 6 bases, and 5 bases lay outside the gene matches. The CDR3 spells CAIRRTSGSGDTQYF. The DNA for the CDR3 is TGTGCCATCAGACGGACTAGCGGGAGTGGAGATACGCAGTATTTT.

The chain combines TRBV5-1 with TRBJ2-7; 7 bases map to TRBD1. The V gene end was trimmed by 0 bases and the J gene end by 1 base; junction bases not matched to a gene: 7. Germline loops: CDR1 SGHRS, CDR2 YFSETQ. CDR3 length: 16 residues. Written as DNA, the CDR3 is TGCGCCAGCAGCTTGGGCGCGACAGGGATATCCTACGAGCAGTACTTC. As protein: CASSLGATGISYEQYF.

The genes are TRBV18 and TRBJ2-2; D is undetermined. Trimming took off 6 bases at V and 1 base at J, with 9 bases between the two ends. CDR1 and CDR2 (germline): KGHSH, LQKENI. This CDR3 has 14 residues. The CDR3 DNA sequence: TGTGCCAGCTCGGATACACGGAACACCGGGGAGCTGTTTTTT. It specifies CASSDTRNTGELFF.

This chain links TRBV28 with TRBJ1-1; D is ambiguous. Germline V CDR1 and CDR2: MDHEN, SYDVKM. This CDR3 spans 13 amino acids. V lost 2 bases and J lost 0, with 4 bases in between. CDR3 bases: TGTGCCAGCAGTTTACAGATGAACACTGAAGCTTTCTTT. It specifies CASSLQMNTEAFF.